These 20 T cell receptor beta chains were sequenced from one sample in a study of T cell repertoires in cytomegalovirus infection. MiXCR, applied by TCRdb to the reads, yields one record per CDR3 protein. The sample lists fewer than 550,000 distinct CDR3 sequences; 26% were seen once. The material sequenced was PBMCs. The receptors derive from a human donor in good health (CMV status not recorded). Some clones in this sample may be carry-over from other donors' samples.

This chain joins TRBV12-3 or TRBV12-4 and TRBJ2-1, with 7 bases identical to TRBD1. The CDR3 sequence is 14 residues long. The V and J ends lost 6 bases and 8 bases, in that order; junction bases with no gene match: 10. The CDR3 DNA sequence: TGTGCCAGCAGACCCTCGGACAGGATCGATGAGCAGTTCTTC. Its translation: CASRPSDRIDEQFF.

This clonotype has ten or more counts. The gene calls are TRBV7-8 and TRBJ1-2; perhaps TRBD1 as D (6 bases). The CDR3 is 14 residues long. V lost 7 bases and J lost 4, with 16 bases in between. Germline V gene sequence: CDR1 SGHVS, CDR2 FQNEAQ. The CDR3 sequence is CASTLGGGLYGYTF. The DNA for the CDR3 is TGTGCCAGCACCCTAGGTGGGGGCCTCTATGGCTACACCTTC. Supplemented by reference TRBV7-8 and TRBJ1-2, the full variable domain reads GAGVSQSPRYKVAKRGQDVALRCDPISGHVSLFWYQQALGQGPEFLTYFQNEAQLDKSGLPSDRFFAERPEGSVSTLKIQRTQQEDSAVYLCASTLGGGLYGYTFGSGTRLTVV.

This chain uses TRBV30 with TRBJ2-1; D is uncertain. Trimming removed 2 bases from V and 0 bases from J, with 5 bases in between. This CDR3 is built from 13 residues. The germline V gene has CDR1 GTSNPN and CDR2 SVGIG (reference sequence). The chain's CDR3 is CAWSSRSYNEQFF. The CDR3 DNA follows: TGTGCCTGGAGTTCGCGCTCCTACAATGAGCAGTTCTTC.

The chain joins TRBV19 to TRBJ2-1; TRBD2 is a possible D gene (5 bases). V was shortened by 5 bases and J by 14 bases, with 13 bases between the two germline ends. The CDR3 spans 11 residues. Germline CDR1 reads LNHDA; CDR2 reads SQIVND (reference sequence). The CDR3 coding sequence is TGTGCCAGTAGTCAAGTGGGGAGAAAGTTCTTC. Translating gives CASSQVGRKFF.

Only a few counts were recorded for this clonotype. The rearrangement joins TRBV29-1 to TRBJ2-2; D is perhaps TRBD1 (5 bases). The CDR3 loop spans 13 amino acids. Germline V gene sequence: CDR1 SQVTM, CDR2 ANQGSEA. V lost 7 bases and J lost 3, with 12 bases in between. CDR3 region: CSAQGTHTGELFF. CDR3 bases: TGCAGCGCTCAGGGTACGCACACCGGGGAGCTGTTTTTT.

This chain links TRBV7-9 with TRBJ1-4; D not certain. The V gene lost 4 bases and the J gene lost 0 bases, with 9 bases spanning the gap. Germline V gene sequence: CDR1 SEHNR, CDR2 FQNEAQ (reference sequence). The CDR3 length is 15 residues. DNA for the CDR3: TGTGCCAGCAGCTCGACGGAATCAACTAATGAAAAACTGTTTTTT. Its translation: CASSSTESTNEKLFF. Using reference TRBV7-9 and TRBJ1-4 for the parts outside the CDR3, the full variable domain is DTGVSQNPRHKITKRGQNVTFRCDPISEHNRLYWYRQTLGQGPEFLTYFQNEAQLEKSRLLSDRFSAERPKGSFSTLEIQRTEQGDSAMYLCASSSTESTNEKLFFGSGTQLSVL.

For this clonotype: A single base separates this from a much larger clone, so it may be a read error. The CDR3 sequence: CASSLGSDWPQHF. In DNA, the CDR3 is TGTGCCAGCAGCTTAGGTTCTGATTGGCCCCAGCATTTT. The chain is built from TRBV7-4 and TRBJ1-5, with no clear D. Germline V gives CDR1 SGHVT, CDR2 SQSDAQ. This CDR3 contains 13 residues. Trimming removed 1 base from V and 9 bases from J, with 10 bases in between.

This clonotype was detected ten times or more. The chain combines TRBV7-8 with TRBJ1-6, with D unclear. The CDR3 loop spans 15 amino acids. Trimming cost V 5 bases and J 5 bases, with 13 bases left between them. Germline V gene sequence: CDR1 SGHVS, CDR2 FQNEAQ. The CDR3 spells CASSASGVNNSPLHF. The CDR3 DNA reads TGTGCCAGCAGCGCCAGCGGGGTGAATAATTCACCCCTCCACTTT.

This clonotype was counted many times. The V call is TRBV7-2, the J call TRBJ2-2; the D gene is possibly TRBD2 (6 bases). V was cut by 2 bases and J by 5 bases, with 15 bases left in between. The CDR3 runs 16 residues. Germline CDR1 reads SGHTA; CDR2 reads FQGNSA. The CDR3 DNA follows: TGTGCCAGCAGCTTACTTCCACTAGCAGGGACCGGGGAGCTGTTTTTT. Translated: CASSLLPLAGTGELFF.

V and J are TRBV4-1 and TRBJ2-5; D is unclear. V shed 0 bases and J shed 6 bases, with 5 bases lying between them. Germline V lookup: CDR1 MGHRA, CDR2 YSYEKL. The CDR3 consists of 12 residues. DNA of the CDR3: TGCGCCAGCAGCCAAGATGAAAAGACCCAGTACTTC. It translates to CASSQDEKTQYF.

The rearrangement links TRBV6-6 to TRBJ1-6, with D maybe TRBD1 (5 bases). V was pared by 1 base and J by 9 bases, with 7 bases between. The CDR3 is 13 residues long. Germline values: CDR1 MNHNY, CDR2 SVGAGI (reference sequence). The CDR3 DNA is TGTGCCAGCAGTTACTATCAGGGTTCACCCCTCCACTTT. Its translation: CASSYYQGSPLHF.

This clonotype was seen a handful of times. The CDR3 coding sequence is TGTGCCAGCAGTTACCAGGGGACTAGCGGAGCGTACGAGCAGTACTTC. Amino acid sequence: CASSYQGTSGAYEQYF. The chain uses TRBV6-2 or TRBV6-3 and TRBJ2-7; 11 bases agree with TRBD2. V lost 2 bases to trimming and J lost 4 bases; unmatched junction nucleotides: 7. The CDR3 loop spans 16 amino acids. CDR1 MNHEY and CDR2 SVGEGT come from the germline V gene.

V is TRBV7-6 and J is TRBJ2-3, with 9 bases lining up with TRBD2. V shed 1 base, J shed 2 bases, and the junction held 4 bases outside the gene matches. The CDR3 has 16 amino acids. Germline V gives CDR1 SGHVS, CDR2 FNYEAQ. In nucleotides, the CDR3 is TGTGCCAGCAGCTTAGGTAGCGGGAGTTTCACAGATACGCAGTATTTT. This gives the protein CASSLGSGSFTDTQYF.

Worth noting for this clonotype: One junction end disagrees with the germline gene, perhaps due to a read error. CDR3 bases: TGTGCCAGCCGTTACGAGACTAGCGGGAGCTACGAGCAGTACTTC. Encoded protein: CASRYETSGSYEQYF. The chain joins TRBV6-2 or TRBV6-3 to TRBJ2-7; TRBD2 matches at 12 bases. CDR3 length: 15 residues. The germline gives CDR1 MNHEY, CDR2 SVGEGT.

V is TRBV7-2 and J is TRBJ1-1; D is ambiguous. This CDR3 contains 13 residues. Germline assignment: CDR1 SGHTA and CDR2 FQGNSA. V shed 5 bases and J shed 4 bases, with 11 bases lying between them. The CDR3 bases are TGTGCCAGCAGCCCCCCGGGCATCACTGAAGCTTTCTTT. Protein: CASSPPGITEAFF.

This clonotype was found a few times. The V call is TRBV19, the J call TRBJ1-1; 7 nucleotides line up with TRBD1. CDR3 length: 16 amino acids. J gave up 3 bases and V 5 bases, and 12 bases lay outside the gene matches. CDR1 and CDR2 from the germline V gene are LNHDA and SQIVND (reference sequence). This CDR3 reads CASSPVLTGRHTEAFF. DNA for the CDR3: TGTGCCAGTAGTCCAGTACTGACAGGGCGTCACACTGAAGCTTTCTTT.

This clonotype has at least ten counts. The chain employs TRBV6-1 and TRBJ1-5; D possibly corresponds to TRBD1 (5 bases). The CDR3 is 14 amino acids. V was clipped by 7 bases and J by 7 bases, with 17 bases between them. CDR1 MNHNS and CDR2 SASEGT come from the germline V gene. CDR3 nucleotide sequence: TGTGCCAGCACGAGAGGGGCGGTAGAACAGCCCCAGCATTTT. It yields the protein CASTRGAVEQPQHF.

This clonotype has more than one count but fewer than ten. The V and J genes are TRBV10-3 and TRBJ2-7; TRBD2 agrees at 8 bases. This CDR3 is built from 12 residues. Trimming at V came to 6 bases and at J to 2 bases, leaving 0 bases not matched to a gene. The V gene's germline CDR1 is ENHRY and CDR2 SYGVKD. The CDR3 here is CAIRGLAYEQYF. The CDR3, as DNA: TGTGCCATCAGGGGACTAGCCTACGAGCAGTACTTC.

In this sample, this clonotype turned up many times. The rearrangement links TRBV7-8 to TRBJ2-3, with 11 bases matching TRBD1. There are 16 residues in the CDR3. Per germline, CDR1 SGHVS and CDR2 FQNEAQ. V shed 4 bases, J shed 5 bases, and the junction held 8 bases outside the gene matches. The CDR3, as DNA: TGTGCCAGCAGCTCCCTTAGGACAGGGGGCGAAGATACGCAGTATTTT. It translates to CASSSLRTGGEDTQYF.

This clonotype occurred many times. The gene calls are TRBV6-5 and TRBJ2-7, with TRBD2 matching over 7 bases. V was clipped by 8 bases and J by 2 bases; unmatched bases: 12. Germline assignment: CDR1 MNHEY and CDR2 SVGAGI. The CDR3 is made up of 15 amino acids. CDR3 DNA: TGTGCCAGCGGGCAAGTAGCGGGTGGAACCTACGAGCAGTACTTC. This gives the protein CASGQVAGGTYEQYF.